This TCR beta chain was observed in a study of T cell responses to AZD1222 COVID-19 vaccine. Method: immunoSEQ multiplex PCR; TCRdb's copy keeps in-frame clones and lacks some. The data show 130,000 to 150,000 clones, 93% seen once. CDR3 size: 12 residues. V lost 3 bases and J 3 bases, leaving 5 bases between the germline ends. CDR1 is LGHDT, CDR2 YNNKEL, per germline (reference sequence). Sequencing was performed on peripheral blood, taken after recovery from COVID-19. The sequence was collected from an adult who had recovered from COVID-19. The chain uses TRBV3-1 (or the pseudogene TRBV3-2) and TRBJ1-1; D unclear. The CDR3 DNA sequence: TGTGCCAGCAGCCACTCCGACACTGAAGCTTTCTTT. Amino acid sequence: CASSHSDTEAFF.